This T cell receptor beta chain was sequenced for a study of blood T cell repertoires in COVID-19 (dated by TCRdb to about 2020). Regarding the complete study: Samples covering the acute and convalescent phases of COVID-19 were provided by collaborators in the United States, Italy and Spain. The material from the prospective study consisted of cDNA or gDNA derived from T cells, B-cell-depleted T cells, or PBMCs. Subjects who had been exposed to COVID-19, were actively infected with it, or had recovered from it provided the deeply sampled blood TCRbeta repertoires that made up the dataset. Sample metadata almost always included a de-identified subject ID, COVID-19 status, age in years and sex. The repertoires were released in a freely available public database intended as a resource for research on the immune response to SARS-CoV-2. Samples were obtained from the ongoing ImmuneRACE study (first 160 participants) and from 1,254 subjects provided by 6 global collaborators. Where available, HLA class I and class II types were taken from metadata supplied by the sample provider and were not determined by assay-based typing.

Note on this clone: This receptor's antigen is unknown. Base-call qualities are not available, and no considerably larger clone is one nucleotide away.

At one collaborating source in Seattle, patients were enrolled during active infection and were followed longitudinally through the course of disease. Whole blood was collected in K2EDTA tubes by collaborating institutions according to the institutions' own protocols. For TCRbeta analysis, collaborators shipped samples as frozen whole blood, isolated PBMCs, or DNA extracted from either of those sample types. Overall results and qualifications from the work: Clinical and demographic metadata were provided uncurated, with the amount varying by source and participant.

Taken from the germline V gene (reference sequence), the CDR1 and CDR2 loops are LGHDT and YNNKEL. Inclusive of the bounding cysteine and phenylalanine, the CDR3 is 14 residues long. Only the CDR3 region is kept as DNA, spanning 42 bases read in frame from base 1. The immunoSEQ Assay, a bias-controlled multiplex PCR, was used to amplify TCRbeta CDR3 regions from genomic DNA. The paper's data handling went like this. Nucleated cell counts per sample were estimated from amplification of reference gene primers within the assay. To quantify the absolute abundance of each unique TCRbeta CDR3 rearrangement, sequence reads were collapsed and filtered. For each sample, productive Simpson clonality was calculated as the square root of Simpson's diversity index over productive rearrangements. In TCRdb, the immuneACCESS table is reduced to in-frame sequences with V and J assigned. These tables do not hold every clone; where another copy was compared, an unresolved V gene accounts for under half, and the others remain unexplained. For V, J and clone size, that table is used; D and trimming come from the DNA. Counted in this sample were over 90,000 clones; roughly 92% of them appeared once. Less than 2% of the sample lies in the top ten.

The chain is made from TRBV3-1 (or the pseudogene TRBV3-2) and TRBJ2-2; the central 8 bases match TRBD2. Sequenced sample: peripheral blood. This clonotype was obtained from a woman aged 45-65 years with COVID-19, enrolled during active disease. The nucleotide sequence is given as TGTGCGTGTCGGGGGGGCTCGAACACCGGGGAGCTGTTTTTT. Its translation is CACRGGSNTGELFF.